The 22 T cell receptor beta chains in this list originate from one sample, sequenced in a study of shared clonotypes between healthy human individuals. This table comes from immunoSEQ multiplex PCR, and its TCRdb copy is limited to in-frame clones, with some not included. Of 450,000 to 550,000 clones in the sample, 60% to 85% were seen once. The sequenced sample consisted of PBMCs. The receptors come from a woman aged 40 to 50 in good health. Some clones in this sample may be carry-over from other donors' samples.

This clone came up a few times. The V and J genes are TRBV27 and TRBJ2-7; 11 nucleotides agree with TRBD2. Germline assignment: CDR1 MNHEY and CDR2 SMNVEV (reference sequence). The CDR3 consists of 21 residues. Losses at the gene ends were 0 bases for V and 5 bases for J; bases not matched to a gene: 21. The CDR3 sequence is CASSLSPDPYGPSGRPHEQYF. CDR3 coding DNA: TGTGCCAGCAGTTTATCGCCCGACCCCTACGGCCCTAGCGGGAGGCCCCACGAGCAGTACTTC.

DNA for the CDR3: TGTGCCAGCAGCGAGCGGGGGACTATCCTCGGGCAGTACTTC. As protein: CASSERGTILGQYF. V usage is TRBV28 and J usage is TRBJ2-7; 8 bases map to TRBD2. The CDR3 covers 14 residues. V lost 6 bases to trimming and J lost 9 bases; unmatched junction nucleotides: 13. Germline V lookup: CDR1 MDHEN, CDR2 SYDVKM. The complete variable domain, with remaining parts taken from reference TRBV28 and TRBJ2-7, reads DVKVTQSSRYLVKRTGEKVFLECVQDMDHENMFWYRQDPGLGLRLIYFSYDVKMKEKGDIPEGYSVSREKKERFSLILESASTNQTSMYLCASSERGTILGQYFGPGTRLTVT.

There are many counts of this clone. The rearrangement links TRBV4-1 to TRBJ2-7; 12 bases fit TRBD2. CDR1 and CDR2 from the germline V gene are MGHRA and YSYEKL. Trimming cost V 3 bases and J 5 bases; bases outside gene matches: 5. The CDR3 extends over 15 amino acids. DNA for the CDR3: TGCGCCAGCAGCCACCTGACTAGCGGGAGTAACGAGCAGTACTTC. It is translated as CASSHLTSGSNEQYF.

This clone was picked up a small number of times. The chain joins TRBV21-1 to TRBJ1-2; the DNA was not used to check the table's D call, TRBD1. TRBV21-1 is assigned pseudogene status. CDR3 length: 13 amino acids. The CDR3 reads CASSKGGGFGYTF. CDR3 DNA: TGTGCCAGCAGCAAAGGTGGGGGCTTTGGCTACACCTTC.

The chain uses TRBV6-1 and TRBJ1-1, with D maybe TRBD1 (5 bases). The V end lost 6 bases, the J end lost 11 bases, and 19 bases lay between the germline ends. The V gene's germline CDR1 is MNHNS and CDR2 SASEGT. The CDR3 spans 13 residues. This CDR3 is CASRDTGTLGAFF. Here the CDR3 DNA reads TGTGCCAGCAGGGATACAGGAACACTTGGGGCTTTCTTT.

Many counts were recorded for this clone. The rearrangement joins TRBV7-6 to TRBJ2-1, with D unresolved. V was trimmed by 0 bases and J by 0 bases, leaving 24 bases between them. Germline lookup yields CDR1 SGHVS and CDR2 FNYEAQ. There are 21 residues in the CDR3. CDR3 amino acids: CASSLAPRAPATLSSYNEQFF. The CDR3 region has the DNA TGTGCCAGCAGCTTAGCGCCTCGGGCGCCCGCCACCCTTAGCTCCTACAATGAGCAGTTCTTC.

The rearrangement joins TRBV21-1 to TRBJ1-5; no DNA check was done on the table's D call, TRBD1. TRBV21-1 is annotated as a pseudogene. This CDR3 comprises 17 residues. CDR3 DNA sequence: TGTGCCAGCAGCGCCCGGGACAGCAACTATAGCAATCAGCCCCAGCATTTT. Translating gives CASSARDSNYSNQPQHF.

The V gene is TRBV7-3, the J gene TRBJ1-5; D gene unclear. Looked up from germline, CDR1 is SGHTA and CDR2 is FQGTGA. CDR3 size: 13 residues. V lost 2 bases and J lost 0, with 2 bases in between. The chain's CDR3 is CASSLDSNQPQHF. The CDR3 DNA reads as TGTGCCAGCAGCTTAGATAGCAATCAGCCCCAGCATTTT.

The V and J genes are TRBV30 and TRBJ1-2, with D maybe TRBD1 (6 bases). CDR3 length: 13 residues. V was shortened by 2 bases and J by 3 bases, with 10 bases between the two germline ends. Per germline, CDR1 GTSNPN and CDR2 SVGIG (reference sequence). Here the CDR3 reads CAWSQGFDYGYTF. The CDR3 bases are TGTGCCTGGAGTCAGGGGTTTGACTATGGCTACACCTTC.

The chain links TRBV7-2 to TRBJ2-2; a possible D gene is TRBD2 (5 bases). With 5 bases removed from V and 2 bases from J, the gap between germline ends came to 9 bases. CDR3 length equals 14 residues. Germline V gene lookup returns CDR1 SGHTA and CDR2 FQGNSA. CDR3 sequence: CASSVSGNTGELFF. CDR3 sequence (DNA): TGTGCCAGCAGCGTCAGCGGTAACACCGGGGAGCTGTTTTTT.

V and J are TRBV6-4 and TRBJ2-3, with 7 positions matching TRBD2. Germline assignment: CDR1 MRHNA and CDR2 SNTAGT. J was trimmed by 1 base and V by 0 bases; bases with no gene match: 4. The CDR3 consists of 16 residues. In DNA form, the CDR3 reads TGTGCCAGCAGTGACTCTACGGGAGGTGGCACAGATACGCAGTATTTT. Translating gives CASSDSTGGGTDTQYF.

The chain employs TRBV6-1 and TRBJ2-2, with 11 nucleotides matching TRBD1. Germline V gives CDR1 MNHNS, CDR2 SASEGT. The CDR3 has 16 amino acids. Trimming removed 3 bases from V and 7 bases from J; junction bases left unmatched: 7. CDR3 sequence: CASSDSGQGAGGELFF. The DNA of the CDR3 is TGTGCCAGCAGTGATTCTGGACAGGGGGCCGGCGGGGAGCTGTTTTTT.

This chain links TRBV5-1 with TRBJ2-1; 10 nucleotides agree with TRBD2. The J segment lost 2 bases and the V segment lost 5 bases, leaving 7 bases of the junction unmatched. CDR1 and CDR2 (germline): SGHRS, YFSETQ. The CDR3 is 16 amino acids. Written as DNA, the CDR3 is TGCGCCAGCAGTTCGCAGGGACTAGCGACCTACAATGAGCAGTTCTTC. Amino acids: CASSSQGLATYNEQFF.

This clone came up a few times. The chain combines TRBV5-1 with TRBJ1-6; a possible D gene is TRBD1 (5 bases). The germline CDR1 and CDR2 sequences are SGHRS and YFSETQ. Trimming took 1 base from V and 9 from J, leaving 14 bases between them. The CDR3 totals 15 residues. CDR3: CASSLFGTSGSPLHF. The CDR3 nucleotides read TGCGCCAGCAGCTTGTTCGGGACTTCAGGTTCACCCCTCCACTTT.

CDR3 sequence: CASSEVGQGGETQYF. The CDR3 nucleotides are TGTGCCAGCAGTGAAGTCGGACAGGGGGGAGAGACCCAGTACTTC. The J gene is TRBJ2-5, the V gene TRBV2, with 10 bases that match TRBD1. This CDR3 has 15 residues. Trimming removed 1 base from V and 4 bases from J; junction bases left unmatched: 3. Germline values: CDR1 SNHLY, CDR2 FYNNEI.

The genes are TRBV30 and TRBJ2-5, with 10 positions matching TRBD2. The CDR3 consists of 14 residues. Germline V gives CDR1 GTSNPN, CDR2 SVGIG (reference sequence). V lost 4 bases and J lost 5; bases outside the gene matches: 7. The CDR3 nucleotides are TGTGCCTGGATCCCTAGCGGGAGAAGGGAGACCCAGTACTTC. Its protein is CAWIPSGRRETQYF.

The table lists this clone with a few counts. The chain joins TRBV7-2 to TRBJ2-5, with a possible D match to TRBD2 (6 bases). Trimming shortened V by 4 bases and J by 7 bases, and 13 bases separated the two germline ends. Per germline, CDR1 SGHTA and CDR2 FQGNSA. CDR3 size: 13 residues. CDR3 nucleotides: TGTGCCAGCAGCTCCCAACAAGCGGGGACCCAGTACTTC. It encodes CASSSQQAGTQYF.

The chain joins TRBV7-3 to TRBJ2-1, with D perhaps TRBD2 (5 bases). V was pared by 5 bases and J by 7 bases, with 15 bases between. CDR1 and CDR2 from the germline V gene are SGHTA and FQGTGA. CDR3 length: 14 amino acids. The CDR3 protein is CASSSSGLGNEQFF. CDR3 sequence (DNA): TGTGCCAGCAGCAGCAGCGGTCTAGGGAATGAGCAGTTCTTC.

V is TRBV11-2 and J is TRBJ2-7; 9 bases are a match to TRBD2. CDR1 is SGHAT and CDR2 is FQNNGV in the germline V gene. V lost 1 base, J lost 6 bases, and 7 bases stayed unmatched. The CDR3 has 15 amino acids. The CDR3 sequence: CASSLGSSGIGEQYF. The CDR3 nucleotides are TGTGCCAGCAGCTTAGGTTCTAGCGGGATCGGCGAGCAGTACTTC. Together with reference TRBV11-2 and TRBJ2-7, the CDR3 gives the full variable domain: EAGVAQSPRYKIIEKRQSVAFWCNPISGHATLYWYQQILGQGPKLLIQFQNNGVVDDSQLPKDRFSAERLKGVDSTLKIQPAKLEDSAVYLCASSLGSSGIGEQYFGPGTRLTVT.

The genes are TRBV4-1 and TRBJ1-4; 9 nucleotides line up with TRBD1. V gave up 4 bases and J gave up 6 bases; unmatched junction bases: 9. Germline V gene lookup returns CDR1 MGHRA and CDR2 YSYEKL. This CDR3 comprises 16 residues. The CDR3 nucleotides read TGCGCCAGCAGCCCCGTAGGACAGGGGCGGTATGAAAAACTGTTTTTT. Its protein is CASSPVGQGRYEKLFF.

This clone appeared once. The chain joins TRBV5-1 to TRBJ2-7; 12 bases agree with TRBD2. There are 14 residues in the CDR3. V lost 0 bases, J lost 6 bases, and 1 base stayed unmatched. Looked up from germline, CDR1 is SGHRS and CDR2 is YFSETQ. The CDR3 is CASSLGLAGVEQYF. CDR3 DNA: TGCGCCAGCAGCTTGGGACTAGCGGGAGTCGAGCAGTACTTC. The whole variable domain, filled in from reference TRBV5-1 and TRBJ2-7, reads KAGVTQTPRYLIKTRGQQVTLSCSPISGHRSVSWYQQTPGQGLQFLFEYFSETQRNKGNFPGRFSGRQFSNSRSEMNVSTLELGDSALYLCASSLGLAGVEQYFGPGTRLTVT.

The chain joins TRBV7-7 to TRBJ2-5, with D possibly matching TRBD1 (5 bases). CDR1 is SSHAT, CDR2 FNYEAQ, per germline (reference sequence). V gave up 1 base and J gave up 1 base, with 10 bases separating them. The CDR3 loop spans 15 amino acids. CDR3 sequence reads: CASSLGGTFQETQYF. DNA of the CDR3: TGTGCCAGCAGCTTAGGGGGCACGTTCCAAGAGACCCAGTACTTC.